Here is one T cell receptor (beta chain) with its context. The target antigen is unknown. The record originates from a study of radiation and T cells in renal cell carcinoma. The study's findings and limits: From baseline, blood top tumor clonotypes peaked at 2 weeks post-radiation.

The CDR3 spans 14 residues. V gave up 0 bases and J gave up 1 base, with 6 bases separating them. CDR1 SGHNT and CDR2 YYREEE come from the germline V gene (reference sequence). Some clones are missing from TCRdb's copy, which holds only in-frame ones; the method was immunoSEQ multiplex PCR. The table includes about 78,000 clones, 89% detected once. Sample time point: blood 4 weeks post-SBRT, at nephrectomy. Treatment given: 15 Gy SBRT to primary tumor, nephrectomy 4 weeks later. The V gene is TRBV5-4, the J gene TRBJ2-3, with D hard to call. This clonotype was sampled from a woman between 65 and 79 years old with renal cell carcinoma. The material sequenced was blood, taken from a patient whose treatment included radiotherapy and nephrectomy. The CDR3 protein is CASSLGGRTDTQYF. The CDR3 DNA follows: TGTGCCAGCAGCTTGGGAGGCCGCACAGATACGCAGTATTTT.